The 17 T cell receptor beta chains given below trace back to one sample, sequenced in a study of T cells after yellow fever vaccination. TCRdb reprocessed the 5' RACE reads with MiXCR, giving one entry per CDR3 protein. Here the sample spans about 300,000 distinct CDR3 sequences, approximately 10% being singletons. This material consisted of CD4+ T cells sorted from PBMCs, taken 5 days after the yellow fever booster vaccination. The receptors stem from a man between 18 and 29 years old who received the YFV17D yellow fever vaccine.

This clonotype occurred a few times. This sequence joins TRBV7-8 and TRBJ1-5; 7 bases align to TRBD1. The CDR3 runs to 15 residues. Germline V CDR1 and CDR2: SGHVS, FQNEAQ. V trimming: 5 bases; J trimming: 1 base; junction bases outside the gene matches: 5. In DNA form, the CDR3 reads TGTGCCAGCAGCCGGTGGGGACAGAGCAATCAGCCCCAGCATTTT. This gives the protein CASSRWGQSNQPQHF.

A few counts support this clonotype. V gene TRBV24-1 combines with J gene TRBJ2-5, with a possible D match to TRBD2 (5 bases). CDR3 size: 13 residues. Per germline, CDR1 KGHDR and CDR2 SFDVKD. The V end was cut by 5 bases, the J end by 4 bases, with 10 bases between. Here the CDR3 DNA reads TGTGCCACCAGTGCGGCTCGGGGAGAGACCCAGTACTTC. Translating it yields CATSAARGETQYF.

This clonotype was observed a handful of times. The chain joins TRBV7-3 to TRBJ2-5, with D perhaps matching TRBD1 or TRBD2 (5 bases each). Trimming took off 6 bases at V and 5 bases at J, with 13 bases between the two ends. This CDR3 contains 13 residues. Germline assignment: CDR1 SGHTA and CDR2 FQGTGA. In nucleotides, the CDR3 is TGTGCCAGCAGTGACCTCGGGGCCGAGACCCAGTACTTC. Its protein product is CASSDLGAETQYF.

This clonotype appeared a few times. The chain has TRBV7-2 and TRBJ2-3; possibly TRBD2 for D (6 bases). Germline V gene lookup returns CDR1 SGHTA and CDR2 FQGNSA. The CDR3 spans 14 residues. V lost 3 bases and J 2 bases, leaving 9 bases between the germline ends. CDR3 sequence (DNA): TGTGCCAGCAGCTTGGGGACTCACACAGATACGCAGTATTTT. This gives the protein CASSLGTHTDTQYF.

This clonotype was counted at least ten times. The chain joins TRBV20-1 to TRBJ1-5, with 7 positions matching TRBD1. The length of the CDR3 is 13 residues. Germline values: CDR1 DFQATT, CDR2 SNEGSKA (reference sequence). J was trimmed by 4 bases and V by 5 bases; bases with no gene match: 5. The CDR3 loop is CSAPRQGNQPQHF. For the CDR3, the DNA is TGCAGTGCTCCCCGACAGGGTAATCAGCCCCAGCATTTT.

This clonotype has just a few counts. J is TRBJ2-1 and V is TRBV20-1; D unresolved. Germline lookup yields CDR1 DFQATT and CDR2 SNEGSKA (reference sequence). This CDR3 is built from 13 residues. V was cut by 1 base and J by 7 bases, with 11 bases left in between. As DNA, the CDR3 is TGCAGTGCTAGAGGGATGGCGTGGAATGAGCAGTTCTTC. Amino acid sequence: CSARGMAWNEQFF.

This clonotype was detected only a few times. V and J are TRBV9 and TRBJ1-1; possibly TRBD1 for D (5 bases). CDR1 and CDR2 from the germline V gene are SGDLS and YYNGEE. The CDR3 spans 15 residues. The V end was cut by 3 bases, the J end by 4 bases, with 16 bases between. The CDR3 DNA is TGTGCCAGCAGCGCCACGGAAGACAGCTCCACTGAAGCTTTCTTT. It encodes CASSATEDSSTEAFF.

CDR3 sequence (DNA): TGTGCCAGCAGCGCCTTCAGGGGGAATGAGCAGTTCTTC. It codes for CASSAFRGNEQFF. The V and J genes are TRBV7-3 and TRBJ2-1, with 7 positions matching TRBD1. Germline-derived CDR1 and CDR2 are SGHTA and FQGTGA. This CDR3 is built from 13 residues. V was pared by 5 bases and J by 7 bases, with 5 bases of the junction left unmatched. Filled out from reference TRBV7-3 and TRBJ2-1, the complete variable domain reads GAGVSQTPSNKVTEKGKYVELRCDPISGHTALYWYRQSLGQGPEFLIYFQGTGAADDSGLPNDRFFAVRPEGSVSTLKIQRTERGDSAVYLCASSAFRGNEQFFGPGTRLTVL.

The V and J genes are TRBV5-1 and TRBJ2-7, with 10 bases that match TRBD2. Germline values: CDR1 SGHRS, CDR2 YFSETQ. The CDR3 spans 17 residues. V lost 4 bases and J lost 1; bases outside the gene matches: 11. The CDR3 nucleotides read TGCGCCAGCAGCCCCAGGGTTACTAGCGGGGAATCCTACGAGCAGTACTTC. Its protein product is CASSPRVTSGESYEQYF.

This clonotype was detected many times. The chain uses TRBV12-3 or TRBV12-4 and TRBJ2-3; D unclear. Trimming shortened V by 6 bases and J by 9 bases, and 19 bases separated the two germline ends. CDR3 length: 14 amino acids. The CDR3 DNA is TGTGCCAGCAGGAGCTCCCCGGTCGCGGACACGCAGTATTTT. Protein product: CASRSSPVADTQYF.

This chain links TRBV5-1 with TRBJ2-6; unclear D gene. V lost 3 bases, J lost 0 bases, and 10 bases lay in between. CDR3 length: 16 residues. Germline V gene data show CDR1 as SGHRS and CDR2 as YFSETQ. CDR3 sequence (DNA): TGCGCCAGCAGCTCAGCAGTCTTCTCTGGGGCCAACGTCCTGACTTTC. As protein: CASSSAVFSGANVLTF.

This clonotype was counted at least ten times. The rearrangement joins TRBV5-1 to TRBJ1-1; possible D gene TRBD1, 5 bases. The CDR3 is made up of 14 amino acids. Germline loops: CDR1 SGHRS, CDR2 YFSETQ. V was trimmed by 0 bases and J by 3 bases, leaving 9 bases between them. The CDR3 spells CASSLEGKDTEAFF. In DNA form, the CDR3 reads TGCGCCAGCAGCTTGGAGGGGAAGGACACTGAAGCTTTCTTT.

This clonotype showed up just a few times. This chain uses TRBV7-9 with TRBJ1-6, with D perhaps TRBD1 (6 bases). CDR1 and CDR2 from the germline V gene are SEHNR and FQNEAQ (reference sequence). This CDR3 has 13 residues. The V end lost 5 bases, the J end lost 5 bases, and 7 bases lay between the germline ends. The CDR3 is CASSRDNNSPLHF. The CDR3 bases are TGTGCCAGCAGCCGGGACAATAATTCACCCCTCCACTTT. The entire variable domain, with the rest obtained from reference TRBV7-9 and TRBJ1-6, is as follows: DTGVSQNPRHKITKRGQNVTFRCDPISEHNRLYWYRQTLGQGPEFLTYFQNEAQLEKSRLLSDRFSAERPKGSFSTLEIQRTEQGDSAMYLCASSRDNNSPLHFGNGTRLTVT.

This clonotype was seen many times. V usage is TRBV7-6 and J usage is TRBJ1-1, with a tentative D call TRBD1 (5 bases). V lost 5 bases, J lost 11 bases, and 15 bases lay in between. Germline CDR1 SGHVS, CDR2 FNYEAQ. The CDR3 totals 12 residues. CDR3 in DNA: TGTGCCAGCAGCCTAAACGGGGCGGAGGCTTTCTTT. The encoded protein is CASSLNGAEAFF. The full variable domain, its missing parts supplied by reference TRBV7-6 and TRBJ1-1, is GAGVSQSPRYKVTKRGQDVALRCDPISGHVSLYWYRQALGQGPEFLTYFNYEAQQDKSGLPNDRFSAERPEGSISTLTIQRTEQRDSAMYRCASSLNGAEAFFGQGTRLTVV.

The chain carries TRBV3-1 and TRBJ2-1; possible D gene TRBD2, 7 bases. The CDR3 runs 16 residues. With 4 bases removed from V and 4 bases from J, the gap between germline ends came to 17 bases. Looked up from germline, CDR1 is LGHDT and CDR2 is YNNKEL (reference sequence). CDR3 sequence reads: CASSRIGGAGYNEQFF. The DNA for the CDR3 is TGTGCCAGCAGCCGAATAGGGGGGGCGGGTTACAATGAGCAGTTCTTC.

This clonotype was recorded a few times. The J gene is TRBJ2-5, the V gene TRBV20-1; tentative D call: TRBD1 (6 bases). From germline, CDR1 is DFQATT and CDR2 SNEGSKA (reference sequence). This CDR3 is built from 15 residues. Trimming removed 1 base from V and 4 bases from J, with 16 bases in between. The CDR3 protein is CSARGWQGTGETQYF. CDR3 bases: TGCAGTGCTAGAGGATGGCAGGGGACCGGAGAGACCCAGTACTTC.

This clonotype was seen a few times. The genes are TRBV2 and TRBJ1-6; D is unresolved. Trimming removed 7 bases from V and 7 bases from J, with 17 bases in between. CDR1 is SNHLY and CDR2 is FYNNEI in the germline V gene. The CDR3 loop spans 15 amino acids. As DNA, the CDR3 is TGTGCCAGCAACATACAGAGTACCGGGAATTCACCCCTCCACTTT. Residues: CASNIQSTGNSPLHF.